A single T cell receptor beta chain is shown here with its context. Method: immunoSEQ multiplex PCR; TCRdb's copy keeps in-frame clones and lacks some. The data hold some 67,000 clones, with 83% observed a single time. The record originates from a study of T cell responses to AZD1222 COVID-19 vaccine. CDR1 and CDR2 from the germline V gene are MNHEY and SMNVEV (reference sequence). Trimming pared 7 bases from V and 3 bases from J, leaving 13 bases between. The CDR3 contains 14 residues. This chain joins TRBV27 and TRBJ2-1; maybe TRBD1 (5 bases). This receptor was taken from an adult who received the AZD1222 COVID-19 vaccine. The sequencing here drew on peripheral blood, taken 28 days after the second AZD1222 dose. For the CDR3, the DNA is TGTGCCAGCAAGGAAAGGGGCAACTACAATGAGCAGTTCTTC. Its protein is CASKERGNYNEQFF.